The 8 T cell receptor beta chains listed next were all sequenced from one sample in a study of graft-versus-host responses after intestinal transplantation. Using immunoSEQ multiplex PCR, the repertoire was profiled, and TCRdb retains in-frame clones only, with some absent. The sample holds tens of thousands of clones, roughly 91% seen once. No cognate antigen is known for these TCRs. Here the sequenced sample was unstimulated CD8+ T cells sorted from spleen or lymph node cells, taken before intestinal transplant. These TCRs come from a human donor who received an intestinal transplant.

This clone was found once. The chain employs TRBV7-6 and TRBJ2-7; 8 bases match TRBD1. Per the germline V gene, CDR1 is SGHVS and CDR2 is FNYEAQ. The V and J ends lost 5 bases and 5 bases, in that order; junction bases with no gene match: 14. The CDR3 has 16 residues. In DNA, the CDR3 is TGTGCCAGCAGCCGCACCGCCGGGACAGGCGTCCACGAGCAGTACTTC. It is translated as CASSRTAGTGVHEQYF.

The chain recombines TRBV10-1 with TRBJ1-2; 9 nucleotides agree with TRBD1. This CDR3 has 15 residues. In germline, CDR1 is WNHNN, CDR2 SYGVQD (reference sequence). V shed 5 bases, J shed 3 bases, and the junction held 7 bases outside the gene matches. The CDR3 DNA reads TGCGCCAGCAGTCTTACAGGGGGCAGGTACTATGGCTACACCTTC. Translation gives CASSLTGGRYYGYTF.

The chain couples TRBV2 to TRBJ1-1; the D gene is possibly TRBD1 (6 bases). The V end lost 6 bases, the J end lost 8 bases, and 16 bases lay between the germline ends. This CDR3 region has 13 residues. CDR1 and CDR2 from the germline V gene are SNHLY and FYNNEI. CDR3 loop: CASSQHRDAEAFF. CDR3 bases: TGTGCCAGCAGCCAACACAGGGATGCCGAAGCTTTCTTT.

This chain links TRBV10-3 with TRBJ1-2; perhaps TRBD1 as D (6 bases). Germline values: CDR1 ENHRY, CDR2 SYGVKD. CDR3 length equals 17 residues. The V and J ends lost 2 bases and 3 bases respectively, with 19 bases between them. CDR3 nucleotide sequence: TGTGCCATCAGTGAGAGCCCGGACAGATCCCCCTACTATGGCTACACCTTC. This translates into CAISESPDRSPYYGYTF.

This chain joins TRBV30 and TRBJ2-7, with 7 positions matching TRBD2. Trimming cost V 1 base and J 9 bases; bases outside gene matches: 6. This CDR3 comprises 12 residues. CDR1 and CDR2 (germline): GTSNPN, SVGIG (reference sequence). CDR3 sequence (DNA): TGTGCCTGGAGTGACGGGACGGGAGGGCAGTACTTC. This sequence encodes CAWSDGTGGQYF.

This chain joins TRBV7-2 and TRBJ2-1; 14 nucleotides match TRBD2. This CDR3 contains 15 residues. With V trimmed by 5 bases and J by 10 bases, 7 bases remained unmatched. CDR1 is SGHTA and CDR2 is FQGNSA in the germline V gene. The CDR3 DNA follows: TGTGCCAGCAGCACGACTAGCGGGGGGGTAAAAGAGCAGTTCTTC. This gives the protein CASSTTSGGVKEQFF.

This chain's CDR3 is CASSQGLFGGRTEAFF. As DNA, the CDR3 is TGCGCCAGCAGCCAAGGTCTTTTCGGGGGGAGGACTGAAGCTTTCTTT. The chain has TRBV4-3 and TRBJ1-1, with D perhaps matching TRBD1 (5 bases). The CDR3 contains 16 residues. The germline gives CDR1 LGHNA, CDR2 YSLEER. The V end was cut by 1 base, the J end by 5 bases, with 17 bases between.

The chain combines TRBV13 with TRBJ2-7, with 7 nucleotides matching TRBD1. Germline-derived CDR1 and CDR2 are PRHDT and FYEKMQ (reference sequence). With V trimmed by 3 bases and J by 0 bases, 2 bases remained unmatched. The length of the CDR3 is 14 residues. CDR3 loop: CASSFYRGSYEQYF. CDR3 nucleotides: TGTGCCAGCAGCTTCTACAGGGGCTCCTACGAGCAGTACTTC.